This T cell receptor beta chain derives from a study of shared clonotypes between healthy human individuals (dated by TCRdb to the early 2020s). As for the study more broadly: The cohort comprised a couple of women and three men aged 18 to 49 years. To estimate repertoire size and how much clonotypes are shared between individuals, the study performed deep sequencing of blood TCR repertoires from 4 to 6 healthy adults. For each donor, CD4 naive and CD4 memory were each given three plates, CD8 naive was given two plates, and CD8 memory was given one plate. Each donor's leukapheresis produced roughly between about 0.85 and 10 billion PBMCs. To increase sequencing depth and limit assay-specific biases, TCR repertoire library preparation and sequencing were carried out by different laboratories using diverse techniques.

Points on this clone: Its antigen specificity is not known. No clone much larger than this one lies a single base away; base qualities are absent. The same CDR3 is also encoded by other DNA sequences in this sample.

The germline V gene encodes CDR1 MGHRA and CDR2 YSYEKL. From the cysteine up to the phenylalanine, the CDR3 has a length of 19 residues. Only the CDR3 DNA stays, 57 bases, in frame from base 1. V is trimmed back by 4 bases and J by 0 bases, and the junction contains 15 bases that no gene match accounts for. The study at large found these results: Based on pairwise subsampling, the degree of clonotype sharing among donors was expected to be affected by sequencing depth. Sampling was restricted to blood, and TCR repertoires in tissues likely differ from the TCR repertoires found in blood. Higher generation probabilities were observed for clonotypes shared by all four sorted-subset donors than for non-shared clonotypes. Roughly 5.2% of naive CD4, around 4% of naive CD8, 2.3% of memory CD4, and more than 0.35% of memory CD8 clonotypes were shared across a few donors. Even with the large sequencing depth, rarefaction of the sorted-subset datasets indicated that sequencing was incomplete. Because the study included only a small number of donors, the genetic and exposure-history diversity represented was limited. Naive subsets generally had larger estimated clonotype richness than memory subsets.

The donors were healthy, HIV-negative adults who had no recently reported acute infections or vaccinations. Every donor was a Caucasian adult living in Nashville, Tennessee, USA. Magnetic negative selection was used to enrich CD4+ T cells, after which naive cells were positively selected on CD45RA and the negative fraction became the memory subset. Blood was obtained by leukapheresis, after which PBMCs were separated by Ficoll-Histopaque density gradient centrifugation and cryopreserved in liquid nitrogen vapor phase. Analytical flow cytometry was used to check the purity and quantity of each magnetically sorted T cell population. From each sorted fraction, genomic DNA was isolated and quantified by UV absorbance on a Nanodrop 2000c. Using the deep immunoSEQ assay, multiplex PCR amplified TCR CDR3 regions from genomic DNA. Genomic DNA extracted from each cell subset was distributed evenly over all wells of several immunoSEQ 96-well plates, and each plate served as one replicate. For sorted subsets, 200 ng of genomic DNA, equivalent to roughly 33,000 T cell genomes, went into each replicate PCR. Purified libraries were measured with a Qubit 3.0 fluorometer, size-checked on a Bioanalyzer 2100, and measured again with the KAPA Library Quantification kit. Every immunoSEQ 96-well plate was sequenced on a dedicated single-read 150-cycle Illumina NextSeq 550 flow cell. In the paper's pipeline: Because only junctional sequences without quality scores were contained in the immunoSEQ output, filtering matching that applied to full-length reads could not be performed. To assign V/J genes and CDR3, sequences were annotated against IMGT germline references using PyIR, a Python wrapper for IgBLAST v1.9. Reads were filtered out if the reads had weak V/J assignments (E-value above 1e-6), no CDR3, stop codons, out-of-frame junctions, or ambiguous translated residues. V3J clonotypes were defined as sequences sharing an identical inferred V gene, J gene, and CDR3 amino acid sequence. To compute the percentage overlap between repertoires, the number of shared unique clonotypes was divided by the size of the smaller repertoire. Richness of each repertoire was evaluated using RTK rarefaction, the Chao1 estimator, and Recon v2.1 estimates of unobserved clonotypes. For all TCRbeta clonotypes obtained by the gDNA method from a handful of donors, generation probabilities were computed with OLGA. This is the immuneACCESS table as TCRdb keeps it, with only in-frame sequences that have V and J called. A part of the clones is gone; compared with another copy, unresolved V genes explain less than half, and the rest is unexplained. The V and J calls and clone size are taken from that table; D and trimming were inferred from the DNA. This sample lists fewer than 850,000 clones; less than 80% were detected once. The top ten clonotypes cover under 2% of the sample.

The sequence is built from TRBV4-1 and TRBJ1-1; 9 nucleotides in the junction match TRBD1. The sequenced sample was memory CD4+ T cells sorted from blood. What this sample's cell subset or site label stands for: CD45RA-negative fraction. This TCR derives from a woman aged 25 to 39 in good health. The sequenced DNA is TGCGCCAGCAGCCGGTCGGTTATCGGGACAGGGTGGATGAACACTGAAGCTTTCTTT. Its translation is CASSRSVIGTGWMNTEAFF.